These 21 T cell receptor beta chains share one sample of origin, sequenced in a study of T cells in Graves' hyperthyroidism and ophthalmopathy. TCR beta CDR3 regions were amplified from RNA transcripts. The study used the HTBI primer set for a first-round RT-PCR of the TCR CDR3. TCRdb reprocessed the multiplex PCR reads via MiXCR and lists one record per CDR3 protein. The sample lists around 520,000 distinct CDR3 sequences, around an eighth occurring once. The specimen was blood. All receptors come from a woman between 18 and 30 years old with Graves' hyperthyroidism.

This clonotype was observed a handful of times. Its ends do not fully match the called genes, so a read error is possible. V is TRBV27 and J is TRBJ2-3; 10 nucleotides match TRBD2. This CDR3 contains 17 residues. The V gene's germline CDR1 is MNHEY and CDR2 SMNVEV (reference sequence). The CDR3 reads CTSSPISAGGPVGTQYF. The CDR3 bases are TGTACCAGCAGTCCCATATCAGCGGGAGGGCCTGTAGGTACGCAGTATTTT.

This clonotype was counted a few times. The chain couples TRBV7-9 to TRBJ2-5; D ambiguous. With 5 bases removed from V and 5 bases from J, the gap between germline ends came to 12 bases. Germline CDR1 and CDR2: SEHNR and FQNEAQ (reference sequence). The CDR3 is 13 amino acids. The CDR3 bases are TGTGCCAGCAGCCAGGACCAAGGGGAGACCCAGTACTTC. Its translation is CASSQDQGETQYF. Full variable domain (remainder filled in from reference TRBV7-9 and TRBJ2-5): DTGVSQNPRHKITKRGQNVTFRCDPISEHNRLYWYRQTLGQGPEFLTYFQNEAQLEKSRLLSDRFSAERPKGSFSTLEIQRTEQGDSAMYLCASSQDQGETQYFGPGTRLLVL.

V usage is TRBV4-1 and J usage is TRBJ1-1, with D possibly being TRBD1 (6 bases). The CDR3 totals 16 residues. Per germline, CDR1 MGHRA and CDR2 YSYEKL. Trimming removed 2 bases from V and 1 base from J, with 14 bases in between. CDR3 protein: CASSQIRTVSNTEAFF. CDR3 DNA: TGCGCCAGCAGCCAAATTCGGACAGTGTCGAACACTGAAGCTTTCTTT.

This clonotype was counted at least ten times. This chain connects TRBV18 to TRBJ1-2; D is perhaps TRBD1 (5 bases). The germline V and J ends were trimmed by 0 bases and 7 bases, with 18 bases remaining between them. CDR1 is KGHSH and CDR2 is LQKENI in the germline V gene. This CDR3 spans 16 amino acids. CDR3 DNA sequence: TGTGCCAGCTCACCACCTGCCGGGACGGTCGTCGGTGGCTACACCTTC. Its protein is CASSPPAGTVVGGYTF. Together with reference TRBV18 and TRBJ1-2, the CDR3 gives the full variable domain: NAGVMQNPRHLVRRRGQEARLRCSPMKGHSHVYWYRQLPEEGLKFMVYLQKENIIDESGMPKERFSAEFPKEGPSILRIQQVVRGDSAAYFCASSPPAGTVVGGYTFGSGTRLTVV.

This clonotype came up many times. The CDR3 region is CASSWSPGLTEGEKLFF. The CDR3 DNA follows: TGCGCCAGCAGCTGGAGTCCCGGGTTGACAGAAGGCGAAAAACTGTTTTTT. The V gene is TRBV5-1, the J gene TRBJ1-4, with D possibly being TRBD1 (5 bases). Germline V gene lookup returns CDR1 SGHRS and CDR2 YFSETQ. The ends were cut back, 3 bases at V and 8 bases at J, with 23 bases in the middle. The CDR3 has 17 amino acids.

This clonotype has at least ten counts. The chain links TRBV12-3 or TRBV12-4 to TRBJ2-5; 11 positions match TRBD2. There are 16 residues in the CDR3. J gave up 7 bases and V 5 bases, and 12 bases lay outside the gene matches. This CDR3 reads CASSQRGGSGRGTQYF. The DNA of the CDR3 is TGTGCCAGCAGTCAACGAGGTGGTAGCGGGAGGGGGACCCAGTACTTC.

This clonotype appeared many times. The chain is built from TRBV6-1 and TRBJ1-5; possibly TRBD1 for D (5 bases). Germline V gives CDR1 MNHNS, CDR2 SASEGT. The germline V and J ends were trimmed by 9 bases and 5 bases, with 14 bases remaining between them. The CDR3 spans 13 residues. CDR3 nucleotides: TGTGCCAGTGAGTTGGGGGGACATCAGCCCCAGCATTTT. Amino acids: CASELGGHQPQHF.

The table lists this clonotype with a few counts. The CDR3 DNA reads TGTGCCAGTAGTATCGCCACGGTGAGCTATGGCTACACCTTC. As protein: CASSIATVSYGYTF. The chain links TRBV19 to TRBJ1-2; D call uncertain. This CDR3 comprises 14 residues. Germline V lookup: CDR1 LNHDA, CDR2 SQIVND (reference sequence). Trimming removed 3 bases at V and 4 bases at J, with 12 bases between.

This clonotype was counted many times. V gene TRBV12-3 or TRBV12-4 combines with J gene TRBJ1-6; D gene ambiguous. There are 14 residues in the CDR3. The germline V and J ends were trimmed by 6 bases and 9 bases, with 15 bases remaining between them. CDR3 nucleotide sequence: TGTGCCAGCAGCCCCCGTACAGTGGCTTCACCCCTCCACTTT. Encoded protein: CASSPRTVASPLHF.

This clonotype has ten or more counts. The chain links TRBV29-1 to TRBJ2-1; D is possibly TRBD1 (6 bases). V lost 4 bases and J lost 5, with 15 bases in between. Germline V gene sequence: CDR1 SQVTM, CDR2 ANQGSEA. The CDR3 spans 14 residues. The CDR3 spells CSVGPNRVNNEQFF. DNA of the CDR3: TGCAGCGTTGGTCCTAACAGGGTCAACAATGAGCAGTTCTTC.

This clonotype was seen ten or more times. The chain combines TRBV3-1 with TRBJ1-2; unclear D gene. CDR3 length: 14 amino acids. Germline V gene sequence: CDR1 LGHDT, CDR2 YNNKEL (reference sequence). Trimming stripped 0 bases from V and 4 bases from J, with 9 bases between. The CDR3 coding sequence is TGTGCCAGCAGCCAAGATCCGGGGTTCTATGGCTACACCTTC. This gives the protein CASSQDPGFYGYTF.

This clonotype was picked up a small number of times. At one of its ends the junction is not consistent with the germline gene, which may arise from a read error. This rearrangement joins TRBV9 to TRBJ1-1; 7 bases fit TRBD1. The CDR3 sequence is 14 residues long. Germline values: CDR1 SGDLS, CDR2 YYNGEE. CDR3 sequence reads: CASSVGGGHTETFF. The CDR3 DNA is TGTGCCAGCAGCGTAGGAGGGGGCCACACTGAAACTTTCTTT. The variable domain in full, with the rest retrieved from reference TRBV9 and TRBJ1-1, is DSGVTQTPKHLITATGQRVTLRCSPRSGDLSVYWYQQSLDQGLQFLIQYYNGEERAKGNILERFSAQQFPDLHSELNLSSLELGDSALYFCASSVGGGHTETFFGQGTRLTVV.

V and J are TRBV27 and TRBJ2-1; 11 positions match TRBD2. CDR1 is MNHEY and CDR2 is SMNVEV in the germline V gene (reference sequence). Germline trimming cut 2 bases from V and 13 bases from J; bases unmatched to any gene: 19. The CDR3 sequence is 18 residues long. Written as DNA, the CDR3 is TGTGCCAGCAGTTTACCCGGGACTAGCGGCCGAAATCTGGCTAAACAGTTCTTC. This translates into CASSLPGTSGRNLAKQFF.

This clonotype occurred a few times. Germline and junction disagree at one end, which may indicate a read error. The V gene is TRBV12-3 or TRBV12-4, the J gene TRBJ1-4; tentative D call: TRBD1 (5 bases). The CDR3 totals 16 residues. In nucleotides, the CDR3 is TGTGCCAGCAGCACCTGGTTCGGGGGAGGTAATGAAGAACTGTTTTTT. Translating it yields CASSTWFGGGNEELFF.

In its sample, this clonotype was seen many times. This chain uses TRBV19 with TRBJ1-2; a possible D gene is TRBD1 (6 bases). The V end was cut by 3 bases, the J end by 3 bases, with 23 bases between. Germline CDR1 reads LNHDA; CDR2 reads SQIVND (reference sequence). This CDR3 spans 18 amino acids. The CDR3 region is CASSMPPRGTSLDYGYTF. Written as DNA, the CDR3 is TGTGCCAGTAGTATGCCCCCCCGGGGGACATCCCTTGACTATGGCTACACCTTC.

This clonotype was recorded many times. The CDR3 spells CASAGLIANTGELFF. CDR3 coding DNA: TGTGCCAGTGCGGGGTTAATCGCGAACACCGGGGAGCTGTTTTTT. This chain uses TRBV3-1 with TRBJ2-2; maybe TRBD2 (6 bases). Trimming pared 9 bases from V and 0 bases from J, leaving 14 bases between. The CDR3 loop spans 15 amino acids. Germline V gene sequence: CDR1 LGHDT, CDR2 YNNKEL (reference sequence).

This clonotype was seen a few times. A much larger clonotype is one base distant, so this may be a read error. J is TRBJ2-7 and V is TRBV24-1, with D perhaps TRBD1 (6 bases). Germline V gives CDR1 KGHDR, CDR2 SFDVKD. This CDR3 comprises 14 residues. V lost 1 base and J lost 3, with 9 bases in between. CDR3 DNA sequence: TGTGCCACCAGTGATTTCACGGACAGCTACGAGCAGTACTTC. Amino acid sequence: CATSDFTDSYEQYF.

This clonotype turned up a few times. The chain combines TRBV15 with TRBJ1-1; no definite D call. CDR3 length equals 15 residues. CDR1 LNHNV and CDR2 YYDKDF come from the germline V gene (reference sequence). V was pared by 2 bases and J by 8 bases, with 18 bases between. The CDR3 region has the DNA TGTGCCACCAGCAGACCGGGGTTTAGTTCTTCGGAAGCTTTCTTT. Amino acids: CATSRPGFSSSEAFF.

The chain combines TRBV6-4 with TRBJ1-5; 7 bases map to TRBD1. V was clipped by 6 bases and J by 0 bases; unmatched bases: 14. Per the germline V gene, CDR1 is MRHNA and CDR2 is SNTAGT. CDR3 size: 18 residues. The CDR3: CASSPGQPFHYSNQPQHF. CDR3 in DNA: TGTGCCAGCAGCCCGGGACAGCCCTTTCATTATAGCAATCAGCCCCAGCATTTT.

J is TRBJ2-1 and V is TRBV19; D unclear. Germline V gene sequence: CDR1 LNHDA, CDR2 SQIVND (reference sequence). Trimming pared 2 bases from V and 2 bases from J, leaving 13 bases between. CDR3 length: 16 amino acids. The CDR3 loop is CASSIRRAEAYNEQFF. The CDR3 DNA sequence: TGTGCCAGTAGTATACGTCGGGCTGAAGCCTACAATGAGCAGTTCTTC. The variable domain in full, with the rest retrieved from reference TRBV19 and TRBJ2-1, is DGGITQSPKYLFRKEGQNVTLSCEQNLNHDAMYWYRQDPGQGLRLIYYSQIVNDFQKGDIAEGYSVSREKKESFPLTVTSAQKNPTAFYLCASSIRRAEAYNEQFFGPGTRLTVL.

This clonotype was recorded many times. This rearrangement joins TRBV10-3 to TRBJ1-2; D is ambiguous. This CDR3 is built from 15 residues. Germline CDR1 and CDR2: ENHRY and SYGVKD. Trimming removed 2 bases at V and 7 bases at J, with 17 bases between. Here the CDR3 reads CAISEQSTGLSGYTF. The CDR3 DNA sequence: TGTGCCATCAGTGAGCAAAGCACGGGGTTGTCTGGCTACACCTTC.